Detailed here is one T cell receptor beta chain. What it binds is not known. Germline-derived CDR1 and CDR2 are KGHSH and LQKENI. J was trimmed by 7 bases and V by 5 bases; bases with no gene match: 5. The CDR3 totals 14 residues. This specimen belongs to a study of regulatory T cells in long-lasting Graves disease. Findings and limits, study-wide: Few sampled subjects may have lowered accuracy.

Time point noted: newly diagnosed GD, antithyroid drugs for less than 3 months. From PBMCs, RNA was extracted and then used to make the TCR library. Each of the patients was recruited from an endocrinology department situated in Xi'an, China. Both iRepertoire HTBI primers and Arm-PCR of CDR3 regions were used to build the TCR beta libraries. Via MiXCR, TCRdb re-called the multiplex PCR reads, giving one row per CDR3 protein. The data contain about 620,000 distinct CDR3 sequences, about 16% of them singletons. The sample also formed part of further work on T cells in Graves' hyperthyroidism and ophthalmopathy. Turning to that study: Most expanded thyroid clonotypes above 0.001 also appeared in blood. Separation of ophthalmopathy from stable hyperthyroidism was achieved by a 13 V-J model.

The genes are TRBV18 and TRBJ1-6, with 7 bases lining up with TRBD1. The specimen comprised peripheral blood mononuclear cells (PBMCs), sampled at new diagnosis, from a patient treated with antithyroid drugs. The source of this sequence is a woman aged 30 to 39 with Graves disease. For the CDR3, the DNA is TGTGCCAGCTCAGCGGGACAGATCAATTCACCCCTCCACTTT. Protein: CASSAGQINSPLHF.